These 10 T cell receptor beta chains came from one sample sequenced in a study of T cell responses to AZD1222 COVID-19 vaccine. Sequenced by immunoSEQ multiplex PCR; TCRdb stores in-frame clones only, minus some. The sample includes 130,000 to 150,000 clones, just under 95% of them seen just once. The sequences come from peripheral blood, collected on day 0 of AZD1222 vaccination. The receptor source for this set is an adult in good health.

The genes are TRBV11-2 and TRBJ1-2, with D uncertain. The germline V gene encodes CDR1 SGHAT and CDR2 FQNNGV. V lost 5 bases and J 1 base, leaving 14 bases between the germline ends. The CDR3 covers 15 residues. This CDR3 reads CASSRNLGSNYGYTF. CDR3 bases: TGTGCCAGCAGCCGCAATCTGGGGAGTAACTATGGCTACACCTTC.

The chain has TRBV18 and TRBJ2-6, with a tentative D call TRBD1 (6 bases). Germline-derived CDR1 and CDR2 are KGHSH and LQKENI. This CDR3 contains 18 residues. V was clipped by 3 bases and J by 1 base, with 16 bases between them. The CDR3 DNA reads as TGTGCCAGCTCACCGCTAGGGGGTCCGAAGTCTGGGGCCAACGTCCTGACTTTC. Encoded protein: CASSPLGGPKSGANVLTF.

V and J are TRBV2 and TRBJ2-1; 11 bases are shared with TRBD2. V dropped 10 bases and J dropped 0; count of bases not matched to a gene: 2. The CDR3 extends over 14 amino acids. Germline assignment: CDR1 SNHLY and CDR2 FYNNEI. CDR3 residues: CANGLAGSYNEQFF. CDR3 sequence (DNA): TGTGCCAACGGACTAGCGGGCTCCTACAATGAGCAGTTCTTC.

This rearrangement joins TRBV27 to TRBJ1-2; D unresolved. CDR3 size: 14 residues. V was clipped by 6 bases and J by 8 bases, with 19 bases between them. Germline CDR1 MNHEY, CDR2 SMNVEV (reference sequence). CDR3 amino acids: CASSPRPRTWGYTF. DNA for the CDR3: TGTGCCAGCAGCCCCCGGCCCCGGACGTGGGGCTACACCTTC.

This clone was counted a single time. The V and J genes are TRBV9 and TRBJ1-1, with a tentative D call TRBD1 (6 bases). The CDR3 length is 15 residues. The V gene's germline CDR1 is SGDLS and CDR2 YYNGEE. Between the trimmed V and J ends, which lost 2 bases and 0 bases, there was a span of 11 bases. The CDR3, as DNA: TGTGCCAGCAGCGTGTATCAGGGGCTGAACACTGAAGCTTTCTTT. Encoded protein: CASSVYQGLNTEAFF.

The chain couples TRBV29-1 to TRBJ2-3; 8 bases match TRBD1. CDR3 size: 13 residues. Trimming at V came to 7 bases and at J to 1 base, leaving 4 bases not matched to a gene. Germline CDR1 and CDR2: SQVTM and ANQGSEA. CDR3 coding DNA: TGCAGCGCCGAGGGACAGGGCACAGATACGCAGTATTTT. Translation gives CSAEGQGTDTQYF.

This rearrangement joins TRBV6-5 to TRBJ2-5; TRBD1 might be the D (6 bases). V dropped 3 bases and J dropped 5 bases, with 10 bases sitting between them. The CDR3 has 13 amino acids. Germline CDR1 MNHEY, CDR2 SVGAGI. CDR3 nucleotides: TGTGCCAGCAGTTATAGGGGGTGGGAGACCCAGTACTTC. It yields the protein CASSYRGWETQYF.

The chain carries TRBV19 and TRBJ2-1; the D call may be TRBD1 or TRBD2 (5 bases each). Germline CDR1 LNHDA, CDR2 SQIVND (reference sequence). V lost 0 bases to trimming and J lost 7 bases, with 10 bases between them. The CDR3 is 14 amino acids. The chain's CDR3 is CASSIETGLNEQFF. CDR3 in DNA: TGTGCCAGTAGTATAGAGACGGGGCTTAATGAGCAGTTCTTC. The variable domain in full, completed from reference TRBV19 and TRBJ2-1, reads DGGITQSPKYLFRKEGQNVTLSCEQNLNHDAMYWYRQDPGQGLRLIYYSQIVNDFQKGDIAEGYSVSREKKESFPLTVTSAQKNPTAFYLCASSIETGLNEQFFGPGTRLTVL.

The chain couples TRBV5-1 to TRBJ2-3; perhaps D is TRBD1 or TRBD2 (5 bases each). Germline V gives CDR1 SGHRS, CDR2 YFSETQ. CDR3 length equals 14 residues. V dropped 1 base and J dropped 6 bases, with 12 bases sitting between them. The CDR3 DNA reads as TGCGCCAGCAGCTTGTCAGGATGGGGGGATACGCAGTATTTT. It codes for CASSLSGWGDTQYF.

The chain carries TRBV19 and TRBJ2-7; D may be TRBD1 or TRBD2 (5 bases each). The CDR3 extends over 15 amino acids. The ends were cut back, 1 base at V and 2 bases at J, with 12 bases in the middle. The germline gives CDR1 LNHDA, CDR2 SQIVND (reference sequence). CDR3 nucleotides: TGTGCCAGTAGTATAGGGGGGAGTTCCGCCTACGAGCAGTACTTC. Translation gives CASSIGGSSAYEQYF. The full variable domain, rest sourced from reference TRBV19 and TRBJ2-7, is DGGITQSPKYLFRKEGQNVTLSCEQNLNHDAMYWYRQDPGQGLRLIYYSQIVNDFQKGDIAEGYSVSREKKESFPLTVTSAQKNPTAFYLCASSIGGSSAYEQYFGPGTRLTVT.